This record looks at one T cell receptor beta chain sequence and its context. What it binds is unknown. The data originate from a study of OX40 agonist ivuxolimab in advanced cancers. Study background: Dose-escalation patients suffered from hepatocellular carcinoma, melanoma, renal cell or head and neck cancer.

Whole-study results and caveats: The antigens recognized by the expanded peripheral T cells, that is their antigen specificity, were not determined.

The germline V and J ends were trimmed by 4 bases and 2 bases, with 11 bases remaining between them. CDR3 size: 14 residues. Germline CDR1 and CDR2: SNHLY and FYNNEI. Method: immunoSEQ multiplex PCR; TCRdb's copy keeps in-frame clones and lacks some. The data contain more than 80,000 clones, over 75% of them singletons. Sampled blood was obtained at baseline, cycle 4 day 1, and cycle 7 day 1. This receptor was identified in an adult with an advanced solid tumor such as melanoma, head and neck, liver or kidney cancer. The chain employs TRBV2 and TRBJ2-5, with D maybe TRBD1 (5 bases). The specimen was CD4+ or CD8+ T cells sorted from blood, collected in a trial of the OX40 agonist ivuxolimab. The CDR3 coding sequence is TGTGCCAGCAGTGGCGGCAGGGCACAAGAGACCCAGTACTTC. This codes for CASSGGRAQETQYF.